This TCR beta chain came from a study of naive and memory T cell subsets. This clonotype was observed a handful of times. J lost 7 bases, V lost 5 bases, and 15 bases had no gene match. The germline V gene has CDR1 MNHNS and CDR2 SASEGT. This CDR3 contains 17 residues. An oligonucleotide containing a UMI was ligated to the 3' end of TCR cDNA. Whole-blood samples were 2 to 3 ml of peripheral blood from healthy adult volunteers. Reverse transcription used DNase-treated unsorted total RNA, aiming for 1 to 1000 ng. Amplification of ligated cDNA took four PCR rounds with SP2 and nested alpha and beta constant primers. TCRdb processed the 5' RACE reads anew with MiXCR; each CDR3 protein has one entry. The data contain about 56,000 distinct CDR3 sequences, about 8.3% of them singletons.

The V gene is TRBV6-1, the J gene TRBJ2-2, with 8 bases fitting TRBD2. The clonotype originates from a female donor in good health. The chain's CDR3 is CASSPNPGLGGFGELFF. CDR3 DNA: TGTGCCAGCAGTCCCAATCCGGGACTAGGAGGATTCGGGGAGCTGTTTTTT.